This TCR beta chain was captured by sequencing in a study of blood T cells in healthy people across ages (dated by TCRdb to about 2015). About the study as a whole: In model experiments, template switching captured about one uniquely barcoded TCR beta cDNA molecule for every two T cells. Using deep sequencing normalized with unique cDNA molecular identifiers, the study measured how TCR beta repertoire diversity changes with age. Donors were grouped into four age groups: young (average approximately 16 years), middle-aged (39), aged (around 60) and long-lived (just over 80). To avoid experimental bias, donors of different ages were spread randomly across the sequencing lanes. For two donors (one aged 18 to 30 and one aged 80 or older), the study analyzed two additional independent replicas of 1 million unique cDNA reads from the same blood draw.

Library preparation used 5' RACE. A second roughly 6 to 11 cycle PCR used a sample-barcoded 5' primer and a J-beta primer mix. Each TCR beta cDNA molecule received a unique molecular identifier from a template-switch 5' adaptor carrying 12 random nucleotides. Each sample yielded at least 3 million CDR3-containing paired-end reads. The Mint cDNA synthesis kit, primed by a TRBC-specific oligonucleotide, was used to synthesize first-strand cDNA from all RNA. After uracil-DNA glycosylase treatment, a first 18-cycle PCR used universal primers M1SS and BC2_uni_R on all cDNA. The original methods were these. Normalization of each sample was performed by random selection of 1 million high-quality reads, each carrying a distinct molecular identifier. Instead of being binned into consensus sequences, reads that shared molecular identifiers were thrown out. MiTCR, with a Q25 quality threshold and the strictest error-elimination algorithm, was used for CDR3 identification, clonotype clustering and error correction. A nonparametric unseen species model with Euler transformation was used to estimate lower-bound total TCR beta diversity. TCRdb reran the public reads through fastp at Q25 and MiXCR, keeping productive beta chains. Rows with one shared CDR3 protein collapse into an entry with the most common genes and DNA. The V and J calls were not made by the authors but by TCRdb's processing. The sample profile shows 1,800,000 or so distinct CDR3 sequences; 35% to 50% of them were found once. Under 30% of the sample comes from the top ten.

The donors were 40 or so Caucasian individuals from Russia, aged roughly 6 to 100 years, who were systemically healthy. Approximately 9.3 milliliters of peripheral blood were collected from each donor into EDTA-treated Vacutainer tubes. PBMCs were isolated by Ficoll-Paque density-gradient centrifugation, with at least 6.5 million obtained per sample. Total RNA was extracted from PBMCs with Trizol reagent, with at least 5.5 micrograms obtained per sample. Naive CD45RAhigh/CD27high T cell percentages were measured by flow cytometry on a PBMC aliquot from every donor. Results and caveats for the whole study, not just this receptor: As age increased, observed TCR beta diversity per million T cells dropped in a roughly linear way, and a significant reduction was already evident by age about 40. Compared with the aged group, the long-lived group had more naive CD4+ T cells, fewer expanded clones and increased TCR diversity, suggesting age selection. The CMV infection status of donors was not known, potentially confounding age-related changes in expanded clonotypes. A strong correlation was found between observed TCR beta diversity and the percentage of naive T cells measured by flow cytometry. Estimates of total diversity based on one million sequenced T cells were considered lower bounds and underestimates. Bulk unsorted PBMC profiling prevented conclusive comparison of naive and antigen-experienced compartments.

CDR1 and CDR2 are drawn from the germline V gene: SGHTA, FQGNSA. Cut back by 4 bases and 0 bases, the V and J ends lie 10 bases apart. The CDR3 spans 14 residues, from the cysteine through the phenylalanine. Only the CDR3 DNA is retained, 42 bases long and in frame from the first base. Regarding this clonotype: It has no known antigen specificity. No clone much larger than this one lies a single base away; base qualities are absent.

The sequence links TRBV7-2 to TRBJ2-7; the best D guess is TRBD1, with 5 bases matching. This sequence originates from a human donor in good health. The specimen sequenced was blood. The CDR3 region: CASSSRAFSYEQYF. The DNA sequence reads TGTGCCAGCAGCTCCAGGGCTTTCTCCTACGAGCAGTACTTC.